The 9 T cell receptor beta chains below were found in one sample sequenced in a study of shared clonotypes between healthy human individuals. Measured with immunoSEQ multiplex PCR; TCRdb has only the in-frame clones, and not every one. The table lists 980,000 or so clones, 76% of them singletons. The material sequenced was memory CD4+ T cells sorted from blood. Documented subset: CD45RA-negative fraction. The receptors come from a man between 18 and 35 years old in good health.

V is TRBV7-2 and J is TRBJ1-2; D is uncertain. V gave up 5 bases and J gave up 0 bases, with 13 bases separating them. Germline CDR1 is SGHTA and CDR2 is FQGNSA. The CDR3 has 15 amino acids. The CDR3 spells CASSPSRTPNYGYTF. DNA of the CDR3: TGTGCCAGCAGCCCCTCTAGGACGCCTAACTATGGCTACACCTTC.

On this clone itself: Other DNA sequences from this sample encode an identical CDR3 as well. The chain uses TRBV5-1 and TRBJ1-1, with 7 bases identical to TRBD1. Unmatched junction bases numbered 3, after V lost 4 bases and J lost 0 bases. Germline values: CDR1 SGHRS, CDR2 YFSETQ. The CDR3 spans 14 residues. The CDR3 reads CASSRQGLNTEAFF. CDR3 in DNA: TGCGCCAGCAGCCGACAGGGCTTGAACACTGAAGCTTTCTTT. The full variable domain, completed using reference TRBV5-1 and TRBJ1-1, is KAGVTQTPRYLIKTRGQQVTLSCSPISGHRSVSWYQQTPGQGLQFLFEYFSETQRNKGNFPGRFSGRQFSNSRSEMNVSTLELGDSALYLCASSRQGLNTEAFFGQGTRLTVV.

The rearrangement links TRBV6-4 to TRBJ2-3; TRBD1 aligns across 7 bases. Germline CDR1 reads MRHNA; CDR2 reads SNTAGT. V trimming: 3 bases; J trimming: 1 base; junction bases outside the gene matches: 4. The CDR3 totals 15 residues. The CDR3 sequence: CASSEQGTGTDTQYF. CDR3 in DNA: TGTGCCAGCAGTGAACAGGGGACGGGCACAGATACGCAGTATTTT.

This clone was observed a few times. The chain links TRBV5-1 to TRBJ1-1; D may be TRBD1 (5 bases). Germline V CDR1 and CDR2: SGHRS, YFSETQ. This CDR3 is built from 15 residues. The V and J ends lost 2 bases and 4 bases respectively, with 15 bases between them. In DNA form, the CDR3 reads TGCGCCAGCAGCTTCACCGGGACTTCTATCACTGAAGCTTTCTTT. Protein: CASSFTGTSITEAFF.

The V call is TRBV10-2, the J call TRBJ2-1; no reliable D call. There are 16 residues in the CDR3. The germline gives CDR1 WSHSY, CDR2 SAAADI. V lost 0 bases and J 6 bases, leaving 15 bases between the germline ends. The CDR3 DNA is TGCGCCAGCAGTGAGTCCAGGACCATTTCTGGCAATGAGCAGTTCTTC. Amino acid sequence: CASSESRTISGNEQFF.

The chain links TRBV6-1 to TRBJ2-2; no clear D. The ends were cut back, 7 bases at V and 1 base at J, with 4 bases in the middle. Germline-derived CDR1 and CDR2 are MNHNS and SASEGT. The CDR3 has 12 residues. The CDR3: CASIRNTGELFF. Here the CDR3 DNA reads TGTGCCAGCATTCGGAACACCGGGGAGCTGTTTTTT.

The chain has TRBV5-6 and TRBJ2-1; the D call may be TRBD1 or TRBD2 (5 bases each). The V gene lost 0 bases and the J gene lost 3 bases, with 10 bases spanning the gap. CDR1 is SGHDT and CDR2 is YYEEEE in the germline V gene. This CDR3 is 15 amino acids long. The CDR3 DNA reads as TGTGCCAGCAGCTTGGGGGGGATGGACTACAATGAGCAGTTCTTC. Protein: CASSLGGMDYNEQFF.

This clone was detected only once. The rearrangement links TRBV5-1 to TRBJ1-2; D is ambiguous. With 0 bases removed from V and 8 bases from J, the gap between germline ends came to 14 bases. This CDR3 has 14 residues. The germline CDR1 and CDR2 sequences are SGHRS and YFSETQ. DNA of the CDR3: TGCGCCAGCAGCTTGGGCTATCTGCAGGAAGGCTACACCTTC. Translation gives CASSLGYLQEGYTF.

The chain joins TRBV9 to TRBJ2-3; 12 nucleotides match TRBD2. This CDR3 is 17 amino acids long. The ends lost 0 bases at V and 5 bases at J; junction bases unmatched: 7. CDR1 and CDR2 from the germline V gene are SGDLS and YYNGEE. The CDR3 loop is CASSVGVQTSGGDTQYF. The CDR3 DNA is TGTGCCAGCAGCGTAGGAGTCCAGACTAGCGGGGGAGATACGCAGTATTTT.